The 5 T cell receptor beta chains given below trace back to one sample, sequenced in a study of T cell responses to AZD1222 COVID-19 vaccine. The protocol was immunoSEQ multiplex PCR, while the TCRdb copy is restricted to in-frame clones and leaves out a portion. The profile covers about 100,000 clones, with approximately 88% appearing a single time and about a sixth taken by the ten largest. This specimen was peripheral blood, taken on day 0 of AZD1222 vaccination. Receptor source: an adult in good health.

The V call is TRBV11-3, the J call TRBJ2-7; no reliable D call. Germline loops: CDR1 SGHNT, CDR2 YENEEA. This CDR3 contains 15 residues. Trimming took 0 bases from V and 6 from J, leaving 15 bases between them. The CDR3 loop reads CASSLDSGTDREQYF. DNA for the CDR3: TGTGCCAGCAGCTTAGACTCGGGTACAGATCGCGAGCAGTACTTC.

The V gene is TRBV10-1, the J gene TRBJ2-5; tentative D call: TRBD1 (6 bases). Germline V lookup: CDR1 WNHNN, CDR2 SYGVQD (reference sequence). This CDR3 has 12 residues. Trimming removed 0 bases from V and 13 bases from J, with 12 bases in between. CDR3 region: CASSESGARRYF. CDR3 in DNA: TGCGCCAGCAGTGAGTCGGGGGCGCGAAGGTACTTC.

The V gene is TRBV6-5, the J gene TRBJ2-7, with TRBD2 matching over 8 bases. The J segment lost 0 bases and the V segment lost 6 bases, leaving 7 bases of the junction unmatched. The CDR3 covers 15 residues. CDR1 MNHEY and CDR2 SVGAGI come from the germline V gene. CDR3 residues: CASSHSGTSSYEQYF. The CDR3 DNA sequence: TGTGCCAGCAGCCATAGCGGGACGAGCTCCTACGAGCAGTACTTC.

The chain joins TRBV10-3 to TRBJ1-5; tentatively, D is TRBD1 (6 bases). Germline loops: CDR1 ENHRY, CDR2 SYGVKD. V gave up 2 bases and J gave up 7 bases, with 12 bases separating them. The CDR3 length is 14 residues. This CDR3 reads CAISEVRGGQPQHF. CDR3 nucleotides: TGTGCCATCAGTGAGGTGAGGGGGGGCCAGCCCCAGCATTTT.

This chain joins TRBV27 and TRBJ2-1; 11 nucleotides line up with TRBD1. The CDR3 length is 14 residues. Trimming cost V 6 bases and J 8 bases; bases outside gene matches: 6. Looked up from germline, CDR1 is MNHEY and CDR2 is SMNVEV (reference sequence). The CDR3, as DNA: TGTGCCAGCAGCGGGACAGGGGGTGTGTATGAGCAGTTCTTC. It translates to CASSGTGGVYEQFF.